The clone carrying this T cell receptor beta chain was observed a handful of times. The antigen is unknown. Amplified material comprised TCR beta CDR3 regions derived from RNA transcripts. The first-round RT-PCR employed HTBI primers together with the Qiagen OneStep RT-PCR kit. A multiplex PCR was then performed as the second round. From the multiplex PCR reads, TCRdb called clonotypes with MiXCR, one entry per CDR3 protein. The sample has 650,000 to 900,000 distinct CDR3 sequences; roughly two fifths are singletons. The data originate from a study of Graves' ophthalmopathy and Graves' hyperthyroidism. Study-wide results and limits: Appearing in blood as well were most expanded thyroid clonotypes above 0.001 frequency.

Germline V gives CDR1 DFQATT, CDR2 SNEGSKA (reference sequence). The CDR3 extends over 11 amino acids. Losses at the gene ends were 3 bases for V and 6 bases for J; bases not matched to a gene: 1. Moderate-to-severe activity, CAS ≥3, NOSPECS ≥4 and a duration under 3 months were seen in donors with ophthalmopathy. If patients had other autoimmune diseases, uncontrolled infections, pregnancy or lactation, they were excluded. Out of around 9.4 ml of fresh peripheral blood, PBMCs were obtained. The sequencing input was peripheral blood. This TCR was recovered from an adult man with Graves' ophthalmopathy. The chain has TRBV20-1 and TRBJ1-2; 7 bases are a match to TRBD1. CDR3 in DNA: TGCAGTGCTAGGGGGACAGATGGCTACACCTTC. Translation gives CSARGTDGYTF.